A single sample is the source of the 27 T cell receptor beta chains below, sequenced in a study of T cells in localized non-small cell lung cancer. Clones were sequenced by immunoSEQ multiplex PCR, and TCRdb holds only the in-frame ones, with some missing. The data hold some 940 clones, with about 35% observed a single time. This specimen consisted of lung tumor tissue, obtained before any cancer treatment. The receptors were gathered from a man aged 40 to 70 with stage I lung adenocarcinoma.

This clone ranks as medium-sized (0.01 to 0.1%). This chain uses TRBV11-3 with TRBJ2-7; a weak D match, TRBD1 (6 bases). Between the trimmed V and J ends, which lost 5 bases and 1 base, there was a span of 18 bases. The CDR3 spans 16 residues. Per germline, CDR1 SGHNT and CDR2 YENEEA. The CDR3 nucleotides are TGTGCCAGCAGCCTCCCTTCAGGGGCAGGGTCCTACGAGCAGTACTTC. Protein product: CASSLPSGAGSYEQYF.

The chain combines TRBV18 with TRBJ2-2; D is perhaps TRBD1 (5 bases). This CDR3 is built from 16 residues. CDR1 is KGHSH, CDR2 LQKENI, per germline. Trimming removed 2 bases from V and 1 base from J, with 11 bases in between. In DNA form, the CDR3 reads TGTGCCAGCTCACCATCACACGACAGGAACACCGGGGAGCTGTTTTTT. It is translated as CASSPSHDRNTGELFF.

The genes are TRBV11-3 and TRBJ2-3; TRBD2 aligns across 9 bases. This CDR3 spans 16 amino acids. Looked up from germline, CDR1 is SGHNT and CDR2 is YENEEA. Unmatched junction bases numbered 8, after V lost 5 bases and J lost 2 bases. CDR3 sequence reads: CASSGYSGSSTDTQYF. The CDR3 DNA is TGTGCCAGCAGCGGATATAGCGGGAGTTCCACAGATACGCAGTATTTT.

The chain uses TRBV28 and TRBJ1-1; 7 nucleotides align to TRBD1. The V gene end was trimmed by 4 bases and the J gene end by 0 bases; junction bases not matched to a gene: 5. The germline V gene has CDR1 MDHEN and CDR2 SYDVKM. The CDR3 is made up of 15 amino acids. The CDR3 protein is CASSSPGGVNTEAFF. The CDR3 DNA reads as TGTGCCAGCAGTTCCCCAGGGGGGGTGAACACTGAAGCTTTCTTT.

In this sample, this clone turned up a few times. V gene TRBV9 combines with J gene TRBJ1-6, with D perhaps matching TRBD1 (6 bases). This CDR3 is built from 13 residues. Per the germline V gene, CDR1 is SGDLS and CDR2 is YYNGEE. V lost 2 bases and J lost 10, with 10 bases in between. CDR3 sequence (DNA): TGTGCCAGCAGCGTGGCAGGGGACTCACCCCTCCACTTT. This encodes CASSVAGDSPLHF.

This clone was counted a few times. This chain uses TRBV7-5 with TRBJ2-3; TRBD2, as called in the table, went unchecked against the DNA. TRBV7-5 is classified as a pseudogene. The CDR3 consists of 15 residues. CDR3 in amino acids: CASSLTGLVTDTQYF. CDR3 nucleotides: TGTGCCAGCAGCTTAACGGGACTTGTCACAGATACGCAGTATTTT.

V and J are TRBV19 and TRBJ1-2, with 9 bases matching TRBD1. Unmatched junction bases numbered 5, after V lost 9 bases and J lost 3 bases. Germline lookup yields CDR1 LNHDA and CDR2 SQIVND (reference sequence). The CDR3 is 13 amino acids. CDR3 bases: TGTGCCAGCGCGGGACAGGGAGACTATGGCTACACCTTC. Translated, it gives CASAGQGDYGYTF.

This clone is deemed large (0.1 to 1%). J is TRBJ2-3 and V is TRBV6-8; TRBD2 might be the D (5 bases). The V gene's germline CDR1 is MNHGY and CDR2 SAAAGT. Trimming cost V 2 bases and J 2 bases, with 14 bases left between them. The CDR3 has 16 amino acids. This chain's CDR3 is CASSYTKGGFTDTQYF. As DNA, the CDR3 is TGTGCCAGCAGTTACACCAAAGGAGGATTCACAGATACGCAGTATTTT.

A few counts support this clone. The chain uses TRBV4-1 and TRBJ2-7, with TRBD2 as a possible D gene (5 bases). Per germline, CDR1 MGHRA and CDR2 YSYEKL. The CDR3 extends over 14 amino acids. Between the trimmed V and J ends, which lost 3 bases and 6 bases, there was a span of 15 bases. CDR3 sequence reads: CASSQANRAGEQYF. Here the CDR3 DNA reads TGCGCCAGCAGCCAGGCGAATCGGGCGGGCGAGCAGTACTTC.

The chain is built from TRBV19 and TRBJ2-6; 7 nucleotides align to TRBD1. J was trimmed by 2 bases and V by 6 bases; bases with no gene match: 13. Germline CDR1 reads LNHDA; CDR2 reads SQIVND (reference sequence). The CDR3 has 18 residues. The CDR3 loop is CASRTTDRARTGANVLTF. The CDR3 DNA reads as TGTGCCAGTAGAACTACCGACAGGGCGAGGACTGGGGCCAACGTCCTGACTTTC.

The chain combines TRBV14 with TRBJ2-1, with D unclear. The germline V gene encodes CDR1 SGHDN and CDR2 FVKESK. This CDR3 is 12 amino acids long. Trimming left V 3 bases short and J 4 bases short, with 4 bases between. The CDR3 spells CASSQEYNEQFF. The CDR3 DNA is TGTGCCAGCAGCCAGGAGTACAATGAGCAGTTCTTC.

CDR3 in amino acids: CASDGLAGGGRSDTQYF. The CDR3 coding sequence is TGTGCCAGCGACGGACTAGCGGGAGGGGGGAGGTCAGATACGCAGTATTTT. This chain joins TRBV10-3 and TRBJ2-3; TRBD2 aligns across 15 bases. Germline CDR1 and CDR2: ENHRY and SYGVKD. The CDR3 length is 17 residues. Trimming cost V 10 bases and J 4 bases; bases outside gene matches: 12.

This clone has just a few counts. The V call is TRBV7-6, the J call TRBJ1-3; D perhaps matches TRBD1 (5 bases). Trimming shortened V by 0 bases and J by 3 bases, and 6 bases separated the two germline ends. The CDR3 runs to 14 residues. Germline-derived CDR1 and CDR2 are SGHVS and FNYEAQ. The chain's CDR3 is CASSLAGVGNTIYF. The CDR3 nucleotides read TGTGCCAGCAGCTTAGCAGGGGTTGGAAACACCATATATTTT.

This clone occurred once. This chain connects TRBV19 to TRBJ1-5; D is undetermined. There are 15 residues in the CDR3. CDR1 is LNHDA, CDR2 SQIVND, per germline (reference sequence). V gave up 5 bases and J gave up 0 bases, with 11 bases separating them. The CDR3 spells CASSPWAYSNQPQHF. The CDR3, as DNA: TGTGCCAGTAGTCCCTGGGCATATAGCAATCAGCCCCAGCATTTT.

This sequence joins TRBV19 and TRBJ1-6, with 8 bases aligning to TRBD1. The CDR3 runs 16 residues. Losses at the gene ends were 5 bases for V and 8 bases for J; bases not matched to a gene: 11. Germline V lookup: CDR1 LNHDA, CDR2 SQIVND (reference sequence). Here the CDR3 DNA reads TGTGCCAGTAGTCCGAGAGCCGGGACAGGCTATTCACCCCTCCACTTT. Encoded protein: CASSPRAGTGYSPLHF.

By frequency in the sample, this clone is medium-sized. The chain joins TRBV6-8 to TRBJ1-1, with D unclear. There are 13 residues in the CDR3. CDR1 and CDR2 from the germline V gene are MNHGY and SAAAGT. The V and J ends lost 7 bases and 5 bases respectively, with 14 bases between them. The CDR3 loop is CASTPRRDTEAFF. For the CDR3, the DNA is TGTGCCAGCACCCCAAGAAGGGATACTGAAGCTTTCTTT.

This clone is medium-sized. The J gene is TRBJ1-3, the V gene TRBV11-3, with D possibly being TRBD1 (5 bases). Germline V gives CDR1 SGHNT, CDR2 YENEEA. The V end was cut by 5 bases, the J end by 1 base, with 12 bases between. The length of the CDR3 is 15 residues. The CDR3 spells CASSPGGGSGNTIYF. Here the CDR3 DNA reads TGTGCCAGCAGCCCCGGGGGGGGGTCTGGAAACACCATATATTTT.

This clone was seen a handful of times. This chain connects TRBV9 to TRBJ2-7, with D hard to call. Trimming removed 4 bases from V and 1 base from J, with 6 bases in between. Germline values: CDR1 SGDLS, CDR2 YYNGEE. The CDR3 is made up of 12 amino acids. The DNA for the CDR3 is TGTGCCAGCAGCTTAGGTTCCTACGAGCAGTACTTC. Protein: CASSLGSYEQYF.

This clone rates as medium-sized. The J gene is TRBJ1-5, the V gene TRBV9; D remains unclear. V was clipped by 5 bases and J by 3 bases, with 9 bases between them. CDR1 and CDR2 from the germline V gene are SGDLS and YYNGEE. The CDR3 sequence is 13 residues long. The CDR3 coding sequence is TGTGCCAGCAGTCTGGTAAACAATCAGCCCCAGCATTTT. This translates into CASSLVNNQPQHF. The full variable domain, completed using reference TRBV9 and TRBJ1-5, is DSGVTQTPKHLITATGQRVTLRCSPRSGDLSVYWYQQSLDQGLQFLIQYYNGEERAKGNILERFSAQQFPDLHSELNLSSLELGDSALYFCASSLVNNQPQHFGDGTRLSIL.

V is TRBV30 and J is TRBJ1-1, with unresolved D. Trimming pared 5 bases from V and 7 bases from J, leaving 11 bases between. The germline CDR1 and CDR2 sequences are GTSNPN and SVGIG (reference sequence). This CDR3 region has 11 residues. The CDR3 sequence is CAWAPTREAFF. As DNA, the CDR3 is TGTGCCTGGGCCCCGACCCGTGAAGCTTTCTTT.

This clone is termed medium-sized. The chain uses TRBV11-3 and TRBJ2-1; 11 bases fit TRBD2. In germline, CDR1 is SGHNT, CDR2 YENEEA. Trimming took 5 bases from V and 4 from J; bases not matched to a gene: 7. This CDR3 is 16 amino acids long. CDR3 region: CASSAGLAEVYNEQFF. The CDR3 nucleotides read TGTGCCAGCAGCGCGGGACTAGCGGAAGTGTACAATGAGCAGTTCTTC.

This clone was counted between two and nine times. The gene calls are TRBV2 and TRBJ2-1; TRBD2 aligns across 12 bases. Looked up from germline, CDR1 is SNHLY and CDR2 is FYNNEI. J lost 8 bases, V lost 5 bases, and 4 bases had no gene match. This CDR3 region has 14 residues. The CDR3 nucleotides are TGTGCCAGCAGTCTAGCGGGAGGGCGGGATGAGCAGTTCTTC. Its protein is CASSLAGGRDEQFF.

In its sample, this clone ranks as large. The genes are TRBV9 and TRBJ2-7; 8 bases align to TRBD2. The CDR3 sequence is 15 residues long. CDR1 is SGDLS and CDR2 is YYNGEE in the germline V gene. Trimming at V came to 0 bases and at J to 0 bases, leaving 2 bases not matched to a gene. The CDR3 coding sequence is TGTGCCAGCAGCGTAGAGAGCGGGAGCTCCTACGAGCAGTACTTC. Its protein is CASSVESGSSYEQYF.

This chain links TRBV6-8 with TRBJ2-5, with D perhaps TRBD1 or TRBD2 (6 bases each). Germline lookup yields CDR1 MNHGY and CDR2 SAAAGT. Trimming took 5 bases from V and 7 from J, leaving 14 bases between them. This CDR3 has 13 amino acids. CDR3 bases: TGTGCCAGCAGTACCCCGGGGGCCCGGACCCAGTACTTC. This sequence encodes CASSTPGARTQYF.

This clone was recorded only once. The chain links TRBV14 to TRBJ2-5; D is ambiguous. Trimming shortened V by 1 base and J by 7 bases, and 16 bases separated the two germline ends. This CDR3 region has 15 residues. CDR1 and CDR2 from the germline V gene are SGHDN and FVKESK. The CDR3 reads CASSQGLPAPGTQYF. CDR3 in DNA: TGTGCCAGCAGCCAAGGACTCCCGGCCCCGGGGACCCAGTACTTC.

The J gene is TRBJ1-6, the V gene TRBV6-8; 8 nucleotides match TRBD1. Germline V gene data show CDR1 as MNHGY and CDR2 as SAAAGT. With 6 bases clipped from V and 7 bases from J, the junction kept 2 bases outside the gene matches. The CDR3 is 13 amino acids. CDR3 region: CASRTGENSPLHF. For the CDR3, the DNA is TGTGCCAGCAGGACAGGGGAAAATTCACCCCTCCACTTT.

The gene calls are TRBV11-3 and TRBJ1-1, with D maybe TRBD1 (6 bases). The germline V gene has CDR1 SGHNT and CDR2 YENEEA. The length of the CDR3 is 14 residues. Trimming cost V 5 bases and J 0 bases, with 10 bases left between them. CDR3 in DNA: TGTGCCAGCAGCCTGGACAGAATGAACACTGAAGCTTTCTTT. It codes for CASSLDRMNTEAFF.